This record concerns one T cell receptor (beta chain) sequence. Its target antigen remains unknown. The record has no base qualities; no much larger clone is one base away. The cohort comprised 670 or so healthy bone marrow donors. At the time of sampling, every cohort member was nominally healthy, though immune exposures that went unrecorded were likely present. The donor tested CMV seropositive and was one of the 289 seropositive cohort members. Each donor provided a peripheral blood sample, and peripheral blood mononuclear cells were used for TCR beta sequencing. The Qiagen DNeasy Blood Extraction Kit was used to extract genomic DNA from the blood cell samples. Library construction relied on the immunoSEQ multiplex PCR assay. For the multiplex PCR, a mixture combining 60 forward primers for TCR Vbeta segments and 13 reverse primers for TCR Jbeta segments was used. The CDR3 region of rearranged TCR beta genes was amplified from genomic DNA with a multiplex PCR assay. On the Illumina HiSeq System, the amplified TCR beta libraries were sequenced as 87-base-pair reads. The study's own analysis went as follows. In a later analysis, some 80 million unique TCR beta chains were counted across the roughly 670 repertoires, and roughly 11 million of these chains were shared by at least two donors. Raw reads were error-corrected and collapsed into unique sequences with a nearest-neighbor algorithm that merged closely related sequences to remove PCR and sequencing errors. V, D and J gene segments were assigned by aligning CDR3 sequences to IMGT reference sequences. For a sequence to be retained, at least a six-nucleotide match to both a V gene segment and a J gene segment was required. Rearrangements were classified as productive when the CDR3 lacked stop codons and remained in frame with V and J, and all other rearrangements were classified as non-productive. Following IMGT convention, CDR3 was defined as the stretch from the second conserved V-encoded cysteine up to the conserved J-encoded phenylalanine. In an earlier analysis of more than 550 of the donors, sequences lacking an unambiguous match to a single V gene segment were excluded. An earlier analysis of 587 of the donors called V segments functional above 56.7% productive rearrangements and segregating when the between-donor standard deviation exceeded 5%. A statistical classification framework was built to diagnose cytomegalovirus status from the catalog of TCR beta chain sequences. V and J gene assignment, in a later analysis, came from comparing TCR nucleotide sequences with IMGT/GENE-DB human TR gene sequences. In a later analysis, CDR3 sequences and most-parsimonious VDJ recombination scenarios were assigned using the TCRdist pipeline. In a later analysis, each TCR beta chain was defined by its CDR3 amino acid sequence together with its V-gene family, and reads without a unique V-gene family were excluded. In a later analysis, fewer than 600 highly shared, low-generation-probability nucleotide sequences were removed to address suspected cross-contamination and a sequencing artifact. In a later analysis, a clonal expansion index for each public chain was calculated from normalized within-repertoire ranks of inferred template counts. In a later analysis, generation probabilities were computed with a VDJ recombination model fitted to out-of-frame rearrangements, and the resulting probabilities were checked against IGoR. In a later analysis, TCR-TCR, TCR-HLA and TCR-CMV co-occurrence was scored with hypergeometric tests, and a repertoire-size bias correction was applied to TCR pairs. False discovery rates were estimated in a later analysis by permuting HLA or CMV assignments 20 times. A later analysis grouped co-occurring TCRs with DBSCAN, adding TCRdist sequence similarity when clustering within HLA-allele-positive subsets. Co-occurrence clustering excluded repertoires with fewer than 30,000 or more than 120,000 public chains, plus five with anomalous nucleotide sharing. TCRdb obtained this table from immuneACCESS and retained in-frame rearrangements with V and J assigned. These tables miss some clones; where compared with another copy, unresolved V genes account for less than half of the shortfall, and the remainder is unexplained. V and J calls and clone size are copied from that table; D and trimming were computed from the DNA. For this sample the table gives 150,000 to 200,000 clones, of which about 80% were detected only once. Together, the top ten hold approximately 2% of the sample.

CDR1 and CDR2 (MNHNS, SASEGT) derive from the germline V gene. V was cut back by 4 bases and J by 0 bases, leaving a gap of 7 bases between them. The CDR3 measures 15 amino acids from cysteine to phenylalanine. CDR3 DNA only is kept here, 45 bases in frame from base 1. The data were taken from a study of cytomegalovirus exposure and HLA in healthy donors (dated by TCRdb to about 2017). With respect to the entire study: An earlier analysis of 587 of the donors reported about 260 Gb of sequence data and 117 million unique TCR beta sequences obtained from about 200 million T cells. A later genetic analysis used genome-wide SNP genotypes for about 65% of the 666 donors, treating that subset as a discovery cohort. The study was designed to test whether signatures of past pathogen exposure could be identified by cataloging public T cell receptors. An earlier analysis of fewer than 700 of the donors applied high-throughput TCR beta sequencing to assess whether each TCR beta V gene segment acted as functional or pseudogenic. The later analysis used no new phenotypic data to find candidate immune exposures, relying instead on TCR beta sequences and their occurrence across donors. The number of donors typed differed by locus, with about 629-640 for A, B, C, DRB1 and DQB1, roughly 520 for DQA1, 600 to 610 for DPA1, and 472 for DPB1. Every repertoire in the discovery cohort had been generated on one and the same sequencing platform. A separate validation cohort of roughly 130 different subjects was used in addition to the 666-subject first cohort. Roughly 5 DR-DQ haplotypes were handled as single units for association and clustering, since linkage in the cohort was strong. The study used immunosequencing to profile the T cell repertoires of approximately 640 subjects and linked those repertoires to cytomegalovirus serostatus. A later analysis re-examined previously published TCR beta repertoires from just over 650 donors and added high-resolution HLA genotyping to investigate patterns of TCR occurrence. Both class I and class II loci were covered by HLA typing, at four-digit resolution. Approximately 300 gigabases of sequencing data and around 85 million unique TCR sequences made up an early release that covered some 640 HLA-typed donors. Donor age, sex, ethnicity and CMV serostatus were compiled together with the repertoire data. Across approximately 420 genotyped donors of the cohort, an average of approximately 200,000 unique TCR beta nucleotide sequences per donor were sequenced, and roughly 20% of those sequences were non-productive. The genetic ancestry cluster associated with self-reported Caucasian donors included about four fifths of the roughly 410 genotyped donors. To predict cytomegalovirus infection status, the study combined high-throughput TCR immunosequencing, statistical association of individual TCRs with disease status, and machine learning. The research as a whole found: According to a later analysis, TCR association rates differed among HLA loci, with DRB1 alleles showing the most associated TCRs and HLA-C alleles showing the fewest. In the study, 164 TCR beta chains were listed as associated with cytomegalovirus. The sequencing pipeline was judged likely to have produced a cluster of highly shared sequence variants as a technical artifact. Because HLA typing was unavailable for some donors at each locus, only the typed subset was used in association tests. While some public TCRs were present in many individuals, most TCR sequences turned up only very rarely across donors. Compared with equally common non-associated chains, HLA-associated TCR beta chains in a later analysis were more clonally expanded and had lower generation probabilities. According to a later analysis, parvovirus B19, influenza, CMV and Epstein-Barr virus appeared linked to several top co-occurrence clusters. A further reported finding was that TCR beta sequences accurately predicted the HLA-A and HLA-B alleles for most subjects in the first cohort. The authors suggested that the approach could potentially be generalized to other disease states and immunological phenotypes. Broadly in line with IMGT annotations, most TCR beta V segments showed up in productive rearrangements about 87% or about 30% of the time in an earlier analysis of several hundred of the donors. In a later analysis, more than 15,000 TCR beta sequences were associated with specific HLA alleles at a false discovery rate of 0.05. A few of the identified cytomegalovirus-associated TCR beta chains were confirmed in vitro to be specific for cytomegalovirus antigens. Some IMGT-functional V segments, including TRBV6-2 and TRBV6-3, could not be told apart with the 87-base-pair reads, so those segments were excluded. When HLA alleles, especially DR and DQ, strongly co-occurred, TCR associations were difficult to assign to individual alleles. The cohort was sequenced for TCR beta chains only, and without alpha or paired-chain data the features that could be detected were limited. The earlier analysis of nearly 600 of the donors excluded 15 to 20 rarely observed V segments, including chromosome 9 orphons, because counts were too low. Immune exposure information for the cohort was limited to CMV serostatus. Linkage disequilibrium might explain the correlated functional status among segregating V segments, but an unknown experimental factor could not be excluded. According to a later genetic analysis, donors in an Asian-associated ancestry cluster had fewer N-insertions in productive TCRs than the roughly 700-donor mean. According to a later analysis, most CMV-associated TCR beta chains appeared to be HLA-restricted, and the HLA associations seemed to be driven largely by CMV exposure. Sequencing depth was assumed to be roughly uniform across donors in the presence/absence analyses, though that assumption may not hold. V-gene and J-gene trimming of TCR beta chains was associated with a missense DCLRE1C variant in a later genetic analysis, and the association was replicated in an independent cohort. In both the original and validation cohorts, the classifier was reported to diagnose cytomegalovirus status with high specificity and sensitivity.

The chain joins TRBV6-1 to TRBJ2-6, with the identity of the D gene unclear. Source material: PBMCs. This TCR was sampled from a woman in her twenties or thirties in good health and CMV-seropositive. The nucleotide sequence reads TGTGCCAGCAGTGCTACCCACTCTGGGGCCAACGTCCTGACTTTC. It is translated as CASSATHSGANVLTF.